These 31 T cell receptor beta chains were sequenced from one sample in a study of PD-L1 blockade in urothelial cancer. Method: immunoSEQ multiplex PCR; TCRdb's copy keeps in-frame clones and lacks some. The table shows around 50,000 clones, with around 83% occurring only once. The time point was: pretreatment peripheral blood. The input for sequencing was PBMCs, taken around atezolizumab (anti-PD-L1) treatment. The receptors here all came from a man over 45 with urothelial cancer.

V is TRBV6-5 and J is TRBJ1-1; D is possibly TRBD1 (5 bases). The V end lost 7 bases, the J end lost 3 bases, and 6 bases lay between the germline ends. CDR3 length: 11 amino acids. CDR1 and CDR2 (germline): MNHEY, SVGAGI. The CDR3: CASKGDTEAFF. The CDR3 DNA follows: TGTGCCAGCAAAGGGGACACTGAAGCTTTCTTT.

Here the CDR3 reads CARRTGANEQYF. The DNA for the CDR3 is TGTGCCAGGAGGACAGGGGCGAACGAGCAGTACTTC. This rearrangement joins TRBV2 to TRBJ2-7, with TRBD1 matching over 9 bases. The CDR3 has 12 amino acids. J gave up 5 bases and V 9 bases, and 5 bases lay outside the gene matches. Germline CDR1 is SNHLY and CDR2 is FYNNEI.

This sequence joins TRBV5-6 and TRBJ2-1; perhaps TRBD2 as D (5 bases). CDR1 and CDR2 (germline): SGHDT, YYEEEE. CDR3 length: 13 residues. Trimming took off 6 bases at V and 2 bases at J, with 9 bases between the two ends. This chain's CDR3 is CASIEGTYNEQFF. For the CDR3, the DNA is TGTGCCAGCATCGAGGGCACCTACAATGAGCAGTTCTTC.

The V and J genes are TRBV5-1 and TRBJ2-3; the match to TRBD1 covers 8 bases. V was pared by 5 bases and J by 5 bases, with 4 bases of the junction left unmatched. The CDR3 spans 13 residues. The germline CDR1 and CDR2 sequences are SGHRS and YFSETQ. The CDR3 DNA is TGCGCCAGCAGAGATACAGGGGGAGATACGCAGTATTTT. This encodes CASRDTGGDTQYF.

This chain links TRBV7-2 with TRBJ2-7; 9 bases are shared with TRBD2. This CDR3 region has 16 residues. Germline CDR1 is SGHTA and CDR2 is FQGNSA. Unmatched junction bases numbered 11, after V lost 1 base and J lost 7 bases. CDR3 DNA sequence: TGTGCCAGCAGCTTAGAGAGTCAGCGGGGGGCTGGAGAGCAGTACGTC. Translating it yields CASSLESQRGAGEQYV.

The chain is built from TRBV7-2 and TRBJ2-1; 8 bases fit TRBD1. CDR1 SGHTA and CDR2 FQGNSA come from the germline V gene. The CDR3 spans 15 residues. The V gene end was trimmed by 2 bases and the J gene end by 8 bases; junction bases not matched to a gene: 8. CDR3 DNA sequence: TGTGCCAGCAGCTTAAGAGGACAGGGTAAGGATGAGCAGTTCTTC. Protein product: CASSLRGQGKDEQFF.

V usage is TRBV9 and J usage is TRBJ2-3; D perhaps matches TRBD2 (6 bases). The V and J ends lost 2 bases and 1 base respectively, with 11 bases between them. CDR1 is SGDLS and CDR2 is YYNGEE in the germline V gene. The CDR3 sequence is 15 residues long. CDR3 nucleotides: TGTGCCAGCAGCGTCCAGGGAGGTGGCACAGATACGCAGTATTTT. This translates into CASSVQGGGTDTQYF.

The chain is built from TRBV14 and TRBJ2-3; TRBD2 agrees at 9 bases. V trimming: 5 bases; J trimming: 5 bases; junction bases outside the gene matches: 8. The length of the CDR3 is 15 residues. Germline V CDR1 and CDR2: SGHDN, FVKESK. The CDR3 reads CASSFIAGVIDTQYF. Written as DNA, the CDR3 is TGTGCCAGCAGCTTCATAGCGGGAGTTATAGATACGCAGTATTTT.

The V and J genes are TRBV18 and TRBJ1-1, with D uncertain. The CDR3 has 15 residues. CDR1 and CDR2 (germline): KGHSH, LQKENI. V lost 6 bases to trimming and J lost 1 base, with 15 bases between them. CDR3 DNA sequence: TGTGCCAGCTCCGACATGCTCCGGGAGAACACTGAAGCTTTCTTT. Translating gives CASSDMLRENTEAFF.

The genes are TRBV10-1 and TRBJ2-1; 9 positions match TRBD2. J was trimmed by 10 bases and V by 6 bases; bases with no gene match: 10. CDR3 length equals 14 residues. Germline lookup yields CDR1 WNHNN and CDR2 SYGVQD (reference sequence). The CDR3 coding sequence is TGCGCCAGCAGCGGGGGAGCGGGGGGTCGGGAGCAGTTCTTC. As protein: CASSGGAGGREQFF.

This clone came up a few times. The J gene is TRBJ2-3, the V gene TRBV27; 7 nucleotides match TRBD1. The CDR3 loop spans 15 amino acids. From germline, CDR1 is MNHEY and CDR2 SMNVEV (reference sequence). After removal of 5 bases from V and 0 bases from J, the junction contained 5 bases not matched to a gene. CDR3 nucleotide sequence: TGTGCCAGCAGTACAGGACAGGCTAGCACAGATACGCAGTATTTT. Amino acids: CASSTGQASTDTQYF.

The CDR3, as DNA: TGTGCCAGCAGCTTAAATGGGGTTAGCGGGGGTGGGCAGTTCTTC. Protein sequence: CASSLNGVSGGGQFF. The chain joins TRBV7-2 to TRBJ2-1, with 9 bases matching TRBD2. CDR3 length: 15 residues. CDR1 and CDR2 (germline): SGHTA, FQGNSA. The V and J ends lost 2 bases and 12 bases, in that order; junction bases with no gene match: 11.

The rearrangement links TRBV28 to TRBJ2-7; D might be TRBD1 (6 bases). The V gene's germline CDR1 is MDHEN and CDR2 SYDVKM. CDR3 length: 14 amino acids. Trimming removed 3 bases from V and 5 bases from J, with 14 bases in between. CDR3 DNA sequence: TGTGCCAGCAGTTTCCGTCAGGGGTTCGACGAGCAGTACGTC. This sequence encodes CASSFRQGFDEQYV.

The rearrangement links TRBV28 to TRBJ1-5; perhaps TRBD1 as D (5 bases). Trimming took off 1 base at V and 1 base at J, with 5 bases between the two ends. This CDR3 region has 14 residues. Germline loops: CDR1 MDHEN, CDR2 SYDVKM. For the CDR3, the DNA is TGTGCCAGCAGTTTATCAGGGAGCAATCAGCCCCAGCATTTT. Protein sequence: CASSLSGSNQPQHF.

CDR3 loop: CASSAGTNTGELFF. The CDR3 DNA sequence: TGTGCCAGCAGTGCCGGGACAAACACCGGGGAGCTGTTTTTT. The chain links TRBV6-4 to TRBJ2-2, with D tentatively TRBD1 (6 bases). Trimming removed 4 bases from V and 2 bases from J, with 8 bases in between. CDR1 MRHNA and CDR2 SNTAGT come from the germline V gene. This CDR3 is built from 14 residues.

This chain connects TRBV11-2 to TRBJ2-3, with TRBD2 matching 10 bases. Germline trimming cut 1 base from V and 6 bases from J; bases unmatched to any gene: 4. The germline CDR1 and CDR2 sequences are SGHAT and FQNNGV. There are 15 residues in the CDR3. Here the CDR3 reads CASSLGLSGGDTQYF. Written as DNA, the CDR3 is TGTGCCAGCAGCTTAGGCCTTAGCGGGGGGGATACGCAGTATTTT.

The chain carries TRBV18 and TRBJ1-5; maybe TRBD1 (6 bases). The CDR3 spans 15 residues. Germline V lookup: CDR1 KGHSH, CDR2 LQKENI. Trimming stripped 4 bases from V and 3 bases from J, with 13 bases between. CDR3 sequence (DNA): TGTGCCAGCTCACAAGAACAGGGTAACAATCAGCCCCAGCATTTT. The encoded protein is CASSQEQGNNQPQHF.

This chain connects TRBV19 to TRBJ1-5, with 10 positions matching TRBD1. The CDR3 totals 17 residues. Germline-derived CDR1 and CDR2 are LNHDA and SQIVND (reference sequence). V trimming: 9 bases; J trimming: 2 bases; junction bases outside the gene matches: 13. The CDR3 region has the DNA TGTGCCAGCACCGGGGGACAGGGGATTTTGGGCAATCAGCCCCAGCATTTT. The encoded protein is CASTGGQGILGNQPQHF.

The CDR3 nucleotides are TGTGCCAGCAGCTTCCGAGCGGGGGTAGGAGATACGCAGTATTTT. This codes for CASSFRAGVGDTQYF. The J gene is TRBJ2-3, the V gene TRBV5-6; TRBD2 aligns across 8 bases. Looked up from germline, CDR1 is SGHDT and CDR2 is YYEEEE. This CDR3 has 15 residues. With 2 bases clipped from V and 5 bases from J, the junction kept 7 bases outside the gene matches. Using reference TRBV5-6 and TRBJ2-3 for the parts outside the CDR3, the full variable domain is DAGVTQSPTHLIKTRGQQVTLRCSPKSGHDTVSWYQQALGQGPQFIFQYYEEEERQRGNFPDRFSGHQFPNYSSELNVNALLLGDSALYLCASSFRAGVGDTQYFGPGTRLTVL.

This chain connects TRBV7-8 to TRBJ1-1, with 8 bases that match TRBD1. V was pared by 5 bases and J by 6 bases, with 8 bases of the junction left unmatched. Germline V gene lookup returns CDR1 SGHVS and CDR2 FQNEAQ. The CDR3 has 14 amino acids. The CDR3 bases are TGTGCCAGCAGCCTCGACAGGGGTATCGCTGAAGCTTTCTTT. This translates into CASSLDRGIAEAFF. Full variable domain (outside the CDR3, taken from reference TRBV7-8 and TRBJ1-1): GAGVSQSPRYKVAKRGQDVALRCDPISGHVSLFWYQQALGQGPEFLTYFQNEAQLDKSGLPSDRFFAERPEGSVSTLKIQRTQQEDSAVYLCASSLDRGIAEAFFGQGTRLTVV.

The gene calls are TRBV7-9 and TRBJ1-5; D may be TRBD1 (5 bases). The CDR3 covers 14 residues. Trimming removed 5 bases at V and 1 base at J, with 9 bases between. CDR1 is SEHNR, CDR2 FQNEAQ, per germline (reference sequence). The CDR3 DNA sequence: TGTGCCAGCAGCCGGGACTCGAGCAATCAGCCCCAGCATTTT. It translates to CASSRDSSNQPQHF.

This clone came up a few times. The J gene is TRBJ1-1, the V gene TRBV6-5; D unresolved. Germline V lookup: CDR1 MNHEY, CDR2 SVGAGI. Trimming cost V 3 bases and J 5 bases, with 10 bases left between them. CDR3 length equals 13 residues. In DNA, the CDR3 is TGTGCCAGCAGTTATAGATCGTGGACTGAAGCTTTCTTT. Encoded protein: CASSYRSWTEAFF.

In this sample, this clone turned up many times. The V call is TRBV19, the J call TRBJ2-1; TRBD1 is a possible D gene (6 bases). Per the germline V gene, CDR1 is LNHDA and CDR2 is SQIVND (reference sequence). The CDR3 contains 13 residues. Trimming shortened V by 6 bases and J by 3 bases, and 9 bases separated the two germline ends. The DNA of the CDR3 is TGTGCCAGTAGCACACAGGGCTACAATGAGCAGTTCTTC. It codes for CASSTQGYNEQFF.

This clone has only one observation. The V and J genes are TRBV5-1 and TRBJ1-2, with 7 bases aligning to TRBD1. Germline V CDR1 and CDR2: SGHRS, YFSETQ. Germline trimming cut 4 bases from V and 2 bases from J; bases unmatched to any gene: 5. The CDR3 runs to 14 residues. Here the CDR3 reads CASSPDRVNYGYTF. The CDR3 DNA reads TGCGCCAGCAGCCCCGACAGGGTGAACTATGGCTACACCTTC.

There are a few counts of this clone. The chain carries TRBV4-2 and TRBJ1-5; TRBD1 agrees at 7 bases. This CDR3 is built from 17 residues. V was pared by 0 bases and J by 0 bases, with 5 bases of the junction left unmatched. CDR1 LGHNA and CDR2 YNFKEQ come from the germline V gene. CDR3 loop: CASSQDDRAYSNQPQHF. CDR3 DNA: TGTGCCAGCAGCCAAGACGACAGGGCCTATAGCAATCAGCCCCAGCATTTT.

This chain uses TRBV18 with TRBJ1-5; 10 positions match TRBD1. This CDR3 has 15 residues. The V segment lost 5 bases and the J segment 5 bases; nucleotides outside the gene matches: 6. Germline V gene sequence: CDR1 KGHSH, CDR2 LQKENI. CDR3 in amino acids: CASSAGTGAYQPQHF. The CDR3 DNA sequence: TGTGCCAGCTCAGCCGGGACAGGGGCATATCAGCCCCAGCATTTT.

This sequence joins TRBV4-1 and TRBJ1-6; D not resolved. The CDR3 loop spans 12 amino acids. Germline lookup yields CDR1 MGHRA and CDR2 YSYEKL. Trimming shortened V by 5 bases and J by 9 bases, and 8 bases separated the two germline ends. The CDR3: CASSSYSSPLHF. The CDR3 region has the DNA TGCGCCAGCAGCTCCTACAGTTCACCCCTCCACTTT.

This clone has a handful of counts. The rearrangement uses TRBV10-2 and TRBJ1-3, with unresolved D. The CDR3 sequence is 13 residues long. The germline V and J ends were trimmed by 2 bases and 2 bases, with 4 bases remaining between them. Germline V gene sequence: CDR1 WSHSY, CDR2 SAAADI. CDR3 DNA: TGCGCCAGCAGTGAGCAGGCTGGAAACACCATATATTTT. Translation gives CASSEQAGNTIYF.

The chain couples TRBV6-5 to TRBJ1-1, with 9 bases identical to TRBD1. The CDR3 runs 13 residues. Trimming cost V 8 bases and J 3 bases; bases outside gene matches: 4. CDR1 and CDR2 (germline): MNHEY, SVGAGI. The CDR3 protein is CASGQGSYTEAFF. CDR3 bases: TGTGCCAGCGGACAGGGGTCTTACACTGAAGCTTTCTTT.

The V and J genes are TRBV27 and TRBJ1-2, with D possibly being TRBD1 (5 bases). Germline CDR1 is MNHEY and CDR2 is SMNVEV (reference sequence). V shed 5 bases and J shed 3 bases, with 13 bases lying between them. CDR3 size: 14 residues. CDR3 residues: CASSPPGTHYGYTF. CDR3 DNA sequence: TGTGCCAGCAGTCCCCCCGGGACTCACTATGGCTACACCTTC.

The count of this clone is one. The rearrangement joins TRBV30 to TRBJ2-2; D perhaps matches TRBD2 (6 bases). The CDR3 is 13 residues long. Trimming took off 6 bases at V and 0 bases at J, with 8 bases between the two ends. Germline V CDR1 and CDR2: GTSNPN, SVGIG (reference sequence). CDR3 nucleotides: TGTGCCTGTAGCGGATCGAACACCGGGGAGCTGTTTTTT. Translating gives CACSGSNTGELFF.